This TCR beta chain was identified during a study of T-cell memory formation after mild COVID-19. As for the study in general: The TCR clusters were mostly specific to one donor. Findings and limits, study-wide: Shrinking CD4+ clones were chiefly CM and EM; CD8+ ones were chiefly EMRA.

A note on this clonotype: Its antigen is unknown.

The CDR3 length is 14 residues. Germline CDR1 reads SGDLS; CDR2 reads YYNGEE. V gave up 7 bases and J gave up 0 bases, with 10 bases separating them. From 5'RACE with constant-segment primers came TCR alpha and TCR beta cDNA libraries that carried sample barcodes and UMIs. MiXCR, run by TCRdb on the 5' RACE reads, gives a single entry per CDR3 protein. The sample records about 200,000 distinct CDR3 sequences, about 9.2% being singletons. This sequence joins TRBV9 and TRBJ2-2, with D perhaps assigned TRBD1 or TRBD2 (5 bases each). The sequence was collected from a man between 18 and 29 years old who had mild COVID-19 (a few samples of this study predate the infection). Cell type and time point are not known. Source material: PBMCs or a T cell subset sorted from them (not recorded which). For the CDR3, the DNA is TGTGCCAGCGGTGTGGGGGCGAACACCGGGGAGCTGTTTTTT. Its protein product is CASGVGANTGELFF.